This TCR beta chain was identified during a study of cytomegalovirus exposure and HLA in healthy donors. Both 60 Vbeta primers and 13 Jbeta primers went into the PCR. Clones were sequenced by immunoSEQ multiplex PCR, and TCRdb holds only the in-frame ones, with some missing. Altogether tens of thousands of clones are present, about four fifths being singletons, with the ten largest covering roughly 15%. Germline CDR1 MRHNA, CDR2 SNTAGT. Trimming shortened V by 3 bases and J by 5 bases, and 14 bases separated the two germline ends. This CDR3 region has 15 residues. Material: PBMCs. The receptor's source is a woman between 35 and 50 years old in good health and CMV-seropositive. J is TRBJ2-1 and V is TRBV6-4, with D perhaps matching TRBD2 (6 bases). CDR3 sequence (DNA): TGTGCCAGCAGTGATTTGGGCGGGGAAAACAATGAGCAGTTCTTC. It is translated as CASSDLGGENNEQFF.